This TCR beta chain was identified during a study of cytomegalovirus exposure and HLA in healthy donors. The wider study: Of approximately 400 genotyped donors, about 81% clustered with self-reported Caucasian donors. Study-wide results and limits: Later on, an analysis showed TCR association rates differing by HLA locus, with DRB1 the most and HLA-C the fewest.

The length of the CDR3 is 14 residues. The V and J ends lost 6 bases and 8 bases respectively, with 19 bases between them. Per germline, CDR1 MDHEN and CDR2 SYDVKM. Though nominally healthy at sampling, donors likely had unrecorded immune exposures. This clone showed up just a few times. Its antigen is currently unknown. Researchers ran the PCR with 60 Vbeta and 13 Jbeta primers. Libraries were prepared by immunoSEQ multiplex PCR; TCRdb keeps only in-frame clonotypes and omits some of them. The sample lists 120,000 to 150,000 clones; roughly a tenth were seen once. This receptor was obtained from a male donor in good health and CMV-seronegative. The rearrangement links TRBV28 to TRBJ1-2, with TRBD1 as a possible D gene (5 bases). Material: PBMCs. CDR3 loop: CASRETSSGRGYTF. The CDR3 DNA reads TGTGCCAGCAGAGAGACTTCCTCAGGGCGGGGCTACACCTTC.